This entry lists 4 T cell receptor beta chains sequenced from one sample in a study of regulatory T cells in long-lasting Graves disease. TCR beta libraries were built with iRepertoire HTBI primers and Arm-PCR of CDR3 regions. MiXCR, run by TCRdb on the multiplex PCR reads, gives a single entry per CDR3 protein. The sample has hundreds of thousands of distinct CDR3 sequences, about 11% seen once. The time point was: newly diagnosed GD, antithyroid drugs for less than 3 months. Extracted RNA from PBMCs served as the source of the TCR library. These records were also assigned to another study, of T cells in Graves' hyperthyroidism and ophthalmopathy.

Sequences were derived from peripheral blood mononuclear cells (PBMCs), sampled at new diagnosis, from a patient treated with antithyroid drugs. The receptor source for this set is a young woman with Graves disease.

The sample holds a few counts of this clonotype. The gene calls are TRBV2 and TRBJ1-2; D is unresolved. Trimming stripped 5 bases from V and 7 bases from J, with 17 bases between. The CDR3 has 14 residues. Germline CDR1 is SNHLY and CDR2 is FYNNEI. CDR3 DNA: TGTGCCAGCAGTTCTCCAGGAGAGTGGGGTGGCTACACCTTC. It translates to CASSSPGEWGGYTF. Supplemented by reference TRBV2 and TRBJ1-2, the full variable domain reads EPEVTQTPSHQVTQMGQEVILRCVPISNHLYFYWYRQILGQKVEFLVSFYNNEISEKSEIFDDQFSVERPDGSNFTLKIRSTKLEDSAMYFCASSSPGEWGGYTFGSGTRLTVV.

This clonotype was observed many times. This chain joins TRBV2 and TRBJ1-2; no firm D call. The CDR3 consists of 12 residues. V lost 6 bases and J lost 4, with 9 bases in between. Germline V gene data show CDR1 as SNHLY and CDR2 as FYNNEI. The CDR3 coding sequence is TGTGCCAGCAGGGAGAGTTTCTATGGCTACACCTTC. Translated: CASRESFYGYTF.

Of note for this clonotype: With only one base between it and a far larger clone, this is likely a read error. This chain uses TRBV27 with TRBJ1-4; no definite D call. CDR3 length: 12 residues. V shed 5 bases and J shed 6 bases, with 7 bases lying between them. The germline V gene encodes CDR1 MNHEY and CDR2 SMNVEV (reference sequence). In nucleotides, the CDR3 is TGTGCCAGCAGTGACGTTGATGAAAAACTGTTTTTT. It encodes CASSDVDEKLFF.

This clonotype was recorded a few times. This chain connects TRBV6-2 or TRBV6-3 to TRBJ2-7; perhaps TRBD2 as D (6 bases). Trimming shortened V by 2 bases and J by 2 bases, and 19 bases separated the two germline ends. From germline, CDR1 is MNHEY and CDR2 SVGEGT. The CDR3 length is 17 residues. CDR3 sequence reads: CASSYGTSFPSPYEQYF. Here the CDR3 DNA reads TGTGCCAGCAGTTACGGTACTAGCTTCCCTTCCCCCTACGAGCAGTACTTC.